This is a list of T cell receptor beta chains from one sample in a study of patients and donors after allogeneic stem cell transplantation. TCRdb fed the RT-PCR reads into MiXCR, producing one record per CDR3 protein. The table includes about a million distinct CDR3 sequences, about a sixth detected once. The sample was blood, either unsorted or a sorted T cell fraction (not recorded which). The source of these receptors is a human donor who was either an allogeneic HSCT recipient or a stem cell or donor lymphocyte infusion donor (not recorded which). It is not recorded whose cells these are; they may come from a transplant donor. CDR3s leave out the opening cysteine and the closing phenylalanine or tryptophan. Fields, in order: D gene, J gene, V gene, CDR3 protein. The D gene is left open where the match is weak.

D: TRBD1
J: TRBJ2-3
V: TRBV7-3
CDR3: ASSLTGGNTDTQY

D: TRBD2
J: TRBJ2-7
V: TRBV12-3/TRBV12-4
CDR3: ASSDPGTSGTYEQY

D: NA
J: TRBJ2-2
V: TRBV7-8
CDR3: ASIPPPPLNTGELF

D: TRBD1
J: TRBJ1-6
V: TRBV20-1
CDR3: SARPTGTNSPLH

D: TRBD2
J: TRBJ2-3
V: TRBV29-1
CDR3: SVDRTSGETDTQY

D: TRBD1
J: TRBJ1-5
V: TRBV12-3/TRBV12-4
CDR3: ASSSGTGGRVSNQPQH

D: NA
J: TRBJ2-5
V: TRBV24-1
CDR3: ATSDFGDSLQETQY

D: TRBD2
J: TRBJ2-3
V: TRBV5-1
CDR3: ASSSHPGGATDTQY

D: NA
J: TRBJ2-5
V: TRBV28
CDR3: ASSLRAGVKHETQY

D: TRBD1
J: TRBJ1-2
V: TRBV6-5
CDR3: ASSYSGQALGEDGYT

D: NA
J: TRBJ1-3
V: TRBV7-2
CDR3: ASSWTSGNTIY

D: NA
J: TRBJ2-3
V: TRBV12-3/TRBV12-4
CDR3: ASRASELGTDTQY

D: TRBD1
J: TRBJ1-2
V: TRBV6-1
CDR3: ASSQGTGDYYGYT

D: TRBD1
J: TRBJ1-2
V: TRBV4-1
CDR3: ASSHAGGDGYT

D: TRBD2
J: TRBJ2-1
V: TRBV4-1
CDR3: ASSQGLAVNEQF

D: NA
J: TRBJ1-5
V: TRBV5-1
CDR3: ASSLDGVGQPQH

D: TRBD1
J: TRBJ1-2
V: TRBV20-1
CDR3: SAPTGTFGYT

D: NA
J: TRBJ2-3
V: TRBV3-1
CDR3: ASSQVSSHDSTDTQY

D: NA
J: TRBJ1-1
V: TRBV29-1
CDR3: SVEDASYTEAF

D: NA
J: TRBJ1-2
V: TRBV6-5
CDR3: ASSYSPPGHYGYT

D: TRBD1
J: TRBJ1-6
V: TRBV12-3/TRBV12-4
CDR3: ASSSLPTGAPLH

D: TRBD2
J: TRBJ2-3
V: TRBV30
CDR3: ARTSGAFTDTQY

D: NA
J: TRBJ1-3
V: TRBV29-1
CDR3: SGGGGNTIY

D: NA
J: TRBJ1-1
V: TRBV4-3
CDR3: ASSQRRFTEAF

D: NA
J: TRBJ1-3
V: TRBV10-3
CDR3: AISPNGNTIY

D: NA
J: TRBJ1-1
V: TRBV2
CDR3: ASSGGHENTEAF

D: NA
J: TRBJ2-7
V: TRBV5-1
CDR3: ASSLLSDAPGDRAYEQY

D: NA
J: TRBJ2-5
V: TRBV6-1
CDR3: ASSTGRSRETQY

D: NA
J: TRBJ1-1
V: TRBV9
CDR3: ASSVVKETNTEAF

D: TRBD1
J: TRBJ1-1
V: TRBV20-1
CDR3: SVTGDTEAF

D: TRBD2
J: TRBJ2-7
V: TRBV5-1
CDR3: ASSSASGGIYLGEQY

D: NA
J: TRBJ1-6
V: TRBV27
CDR3: ASSFLGSSYNSPLH

D: TRBD2
J: TRBJ2-1
V: TRBV6-5
CDR3: ASSYGTSGGTVEQF

D: NA
J: TRBJ1-2
V: TRBV12-3/TRBV12-4
CDR3: ASSLVLGGYGYT

D: NA
J: TRBJ2-1
V: TRBV14
CDR3: ASSQGRAPPSSYNEQF

D: NA
J: TRBJ2-3
V: TRBV27
CDR3: ASSQERRAPWNTQY

D: TRBD1
J: TRBJ1-3
V: TRBV3-1
CDR3: ASSYLQGGGNTIY

D: NA
J: TRBJ1-2
V: TRBV10-3
CDR3: AISAGNYGYT

D: TRBD1
J: TRBJ1-5
V: TRBV12-5
CDR3: ASGLEQGAQQH

D: TRBD2
J: TRBJ2-7
V: TRBV6-1
CDR3: ASNRLAGDRYEQY

D: TRBD2
J: TRBJ2-1
V: TRBV12-3/TRBV12-4
CDR3: ASRTRVSGTPLSYNEQF

D: TRBD1
J: TRBJ2-3
V: TRBV6-1
CDR3: ASSPGTVHTDTQY

D: NA
J: TRBJ1-2
V: TRBV9
CDR3: ASSLERGVGYT

D: NA
J: TRBJ1-5
V: TRBV23-1
CDR3: ASSQPVRDKGNQPQH

D: TRBD1
J: TRBJ2-3
V: TRBV7-7
CDR3: ASSARTGGTDTQY

D: TRBD1
J: TRBJ1-3
V: TRBV15
CDR3: ATSNRGLGNTIY

D: NA
J: TRBJ1-6
V: TRBV12-3/TRBV12-4
CDR3: ASSFRAGKSSPLH

D: NA
J: TRBJ1-5
V: TRBV15
CDR3: ATPVQPQH

D: NA
J: TRBJ2-4
V: TRBV12-3/TRBV12-4
CDR3: ASSPRDPQSRAKNIQY